This T cell receptor beta chain derives from a study of blood T cells in healthy people across ages (dated by TCRdb to between 2014 and 2017). Turning to the overall study: In model experiments, template switching captured roughly one uniquely barcoded TCR beta cDNA molecule for every two T cells. Age-related changes in TCR beta repertoire diversity were measured in the study by deep sequencing normalized with unique cDNA molecular identifiers. Donors were grouped into four age groups: young (average roughly 17 years), middle-aged (approximately 41), aged (about 59) and long-lived (about 89). To avoid experimental bias, donors of different ages were distributed randomly across sequencing lanes. The study analyzed two additional independent replicas of 1 million unique cDNA reads from the same blood draw for two donors, one aged 18 to 29 and one aged 80 or older.

What the work shows at the level of the full study, not this receptor alone: Because donor CMV infection status was unknown, age-related changes in expanded clonotypes were potentially confounded. The long-lived group showed more naive CD4+ T cells, fewer expanded clones and increased TCR diversity than the aged group, suggesting age selection. There was a strong correlation between observed TCR beta diversity and the percentage of naive T cells measured by flow cytometry. Total diversity estimates from one million sequenced T cells were considered lower bounds and underestimates. As age increased, observed TCR beta diversity per million T cells dropped in a roughly linear way, and a significant reduction was already evident by age 40. Because profiling used bulk unsorted PBMCs, naive and antigen-experienced compartments could not be compared conclusively.

V gives up 3 bases and J gives up 5 bases, and the segment between their germline ends measures 10 bases. Its CDR3 holds 13 amino acids, cysteine through phenylalanine. Just CDR3 DNA is preserved here, 39 bases in frame from base 1. Looking up the germline V gene yields CDR1 MDHEN and CDR2 SYDVKM. There are many counts of this clonotype. Its cognate antigen has yet to be identified. No much larger clonotype is one base removed from it; base qualities were not supplied. Donors were 39 systemically healthy Caucasian individuals from Russia aged roughly 6 to 90 years. Approximately 11 milliliters of peripheral blood were drawn from each donor into EDTA-treated Vacutainer tubes. Ficoll-Paque density-gradient centrifugation was used to isolate PBMCs, with at least 7 million per sample. Total RNA was extracted from PBMCs with Trizol reagent, with at least 6 micrograms obtained per sample. The percentages of naive CD45RAhigh/CD27high T cells were determined by flow cytometry on a PBMC aliquot from every donor.

The library relied on 5' RACE. TCRdb shows the sequencer as Illumina HiSeq 2500. A second PCR of about 6 to 12 cycles was run with a J-beta primer mix and a sample-barcoded 5' primer. A unique molecular identifier was introduced onto each TCR beta cDNA molecule by a template-switch 5' adaptor carrying 12 random nucleotides. Each sample yielded at least 2.5 million CDR3-containing paired-end reads. First-strand cDNA synthesis was performed from all RNA using the Mint cDNA synthesis kit, with priming by a TRBC-specific oligonucleotide. Following uracil-DNA glycosylase treatment, a first 18-cycle PCR with universal primers M1SS and BC2_uni_R was performed on all cDNA. The original pipeline was this. For normalization, 1 million high-quality reads were randomly selected from each sample, with every read carrying a distinct molecular identifier. Instead of being binned into consensus sequences, reads with shared molecular identifiers were discarded. MiTCR, with a Q25 quality threshold and the strictest error-elimination algorithm, was used for CDR3 identification, clonotype clustering and error correction. A nonparametric unseen species model with Euler transformation was used to estimate a lower bound on total TCR beta diversity. The public reads were run again by TCRdb, first through fastp at Q25 and then through MiXCR, and only productive beta chains were kept. Under each unique CDR3 protein, matching rows form one entry showing the most common genes and DNA. For this entry, the V and J calls and clone size follow TCRdb and not the study's own pipeline. In this sample the table shows around 1,500,000 distinct CDR3 sequences, approximately 40% of which occur a single time. 7.9% of the sample is held by the ten biggest clonotypes.

The clonotype comes from a woman aged 18 to 35 in good health. The material sequenced was blood. The chain is encoded by TRBV28 joined to TRBJ2-5, with an unclear D gene assignment. The DNA sequence is TGTGCCAGCAGTTTCGAGCAGCGTGAGACCCAGTACTTC. It specifies CASSFEQRETQYF. Full variable domain (CDR3 extended with the reference TRBV28 and TRBJ2-5 proteins): DVKVTQSSRYLVKRTGEKVFLECVQDMDHENMFWYRQDPGLGLRLIYFSYDVKMKEKGDIPEGYSVSREKKERFSLILESASTNQTSMYLCASSFEQRETQYFGPGTRLLVL.